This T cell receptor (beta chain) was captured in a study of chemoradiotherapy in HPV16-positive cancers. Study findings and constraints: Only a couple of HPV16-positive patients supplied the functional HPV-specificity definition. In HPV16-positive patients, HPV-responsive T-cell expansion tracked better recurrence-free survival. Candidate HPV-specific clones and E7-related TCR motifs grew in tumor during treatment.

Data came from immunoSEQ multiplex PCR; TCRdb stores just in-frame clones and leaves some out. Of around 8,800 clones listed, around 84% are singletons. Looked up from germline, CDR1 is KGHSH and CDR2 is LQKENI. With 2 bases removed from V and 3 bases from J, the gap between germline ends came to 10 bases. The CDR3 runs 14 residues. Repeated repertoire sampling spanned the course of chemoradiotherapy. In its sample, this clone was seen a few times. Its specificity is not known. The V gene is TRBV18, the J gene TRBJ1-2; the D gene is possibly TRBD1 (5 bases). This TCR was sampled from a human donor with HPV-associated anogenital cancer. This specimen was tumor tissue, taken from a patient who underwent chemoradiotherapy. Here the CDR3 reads CASSPNKGDYGYTF. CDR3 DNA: TGTGCCAGCTCACCAAATAAAGGGGACTATGGCTACACCTTC. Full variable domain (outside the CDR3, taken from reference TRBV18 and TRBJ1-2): NAGVMQNPRHLVRRRGQEARLRCSPMKGHSHVYWYRQLPEEGLKFMVYLQKENIIDESGMPKERFSAEFPKEGPSILRIQQVVRGDSAAYFCASSPNKGDYGYTFGSGTRLTVV.